The text below deals with one T cell receptor beta chain. As yet, its antigen is unknown. The data originate from a study of T cell responses to AZD1222 COVID-19 vaccine. Study-wide findings and caveats: Spike-specific TCR breadth and depth both grew after two AZD1222 doses. Donors were mostly white British, more females; clonal diversity possibly underestimated. Of spike-specific TCRs, nearly half reportedly target regions left unmutated in variants.

Some clones are missing from TCRdb's copy, which holds only in-frame ones; the method was immunoSEQ multiplex PCR. The sample gives around 140,000 clones, 85% to 90% of which show up once; 1.5% to 2% is in the top ten. The specimen comprised peripheral blood, sampled 28 days after the second AZD1222 dose. The source of this sequence is an adult who received the AZD1222 COVID-19 vaccine.

CDR3 amino acids: CSADTGAADTQYF. CDR3 nucleotide sequence: TGCAGCGCCGATACAGGGGCGGCCGATACGCAGTATTTT. The chain links TRBV29-1 to TRBJ2-3; TRBD1 aligns across 7 bases. The CDR3 totals 13 residues. V lost 7 bases to trimming and J lost 6 bases; unmatched junction nucleotides: 10. Germline CDR1 SQVTM, CDR2 ANQGSEA.